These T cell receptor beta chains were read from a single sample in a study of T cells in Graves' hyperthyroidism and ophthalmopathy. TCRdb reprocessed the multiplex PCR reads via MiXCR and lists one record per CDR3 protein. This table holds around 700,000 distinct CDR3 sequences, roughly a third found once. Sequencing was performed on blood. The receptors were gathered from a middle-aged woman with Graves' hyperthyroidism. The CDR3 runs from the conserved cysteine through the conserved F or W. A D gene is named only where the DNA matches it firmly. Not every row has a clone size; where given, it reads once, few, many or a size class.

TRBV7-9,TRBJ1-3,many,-,CASSLSGEGNTIYF,TGTGCCAGCAGCTTATCAGGGGAAGGAAACACCATATATTTT
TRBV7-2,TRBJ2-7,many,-,CASSPGGYSSYEQYF,TGTGCCAGCAGCCCAGGAGGGTACAGCTCCTACGAGCAGTACTTC
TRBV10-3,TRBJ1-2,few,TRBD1,CAIRITEPRTGRDGGYTF,TGTGCCATCAGGATAACGGAACCGCGGACAGGCCGGGACGGGGGCTACACCTTC
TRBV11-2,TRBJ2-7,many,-,CASSLAVTYYEQYF,TGTGCCAGCAGCTTAGCGGTCACGTACTACGAGCAGTACTTC
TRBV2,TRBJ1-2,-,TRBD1,CASSEEGQGIYGYTF,TGTGCCAGCAGTGAAGAGGGACAGGGGATCTATGGCTACACCTTC
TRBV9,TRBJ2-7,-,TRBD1,CASSAGTGFYGQGEQYF,TGTGCCAGCAGCGCCGGGACAGGCTTTTACGGGCAGGGAGAGCAGTACTTC
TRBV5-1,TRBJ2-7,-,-,CASSSSSTSYEQYF,TGCGCCAGCAGCTCCTCGAGCACCTCCTACGAGCAGTACTTC
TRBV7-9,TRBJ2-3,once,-,CASSLSSGRNLADTQYF,TGTGCCAGCAGCTTAAGTTCGGGTCGAAATTTGGCAGATACGCAGTATTTT
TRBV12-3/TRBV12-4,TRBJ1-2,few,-,CASSQLTEGAYGYTF,TGTGCCAGCAGCCAATTGACCGAGGGAGCCTATGGCTACACCTTC
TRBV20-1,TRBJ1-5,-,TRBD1,CSAGQGTGNQPQHF,TGCAGTGCTGGACAGGGTACGGGCAATCAGCCCCAGCATTTT
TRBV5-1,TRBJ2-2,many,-,CASSYSGELFF,TGCGCCAGCAGCTACAGCGGGGAGCTGTTTTTT
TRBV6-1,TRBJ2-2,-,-,CASSPTENTGELFF,TGTGCCAGCTCACCGACAGAGAACACCGGGGAGCTGTTTTTT
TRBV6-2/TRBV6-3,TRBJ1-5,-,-,CASSYSLYLQPQHF,TGTGCCAGCAGTTACTCCCTGTACCTCCAGCCTCAGCATTTT
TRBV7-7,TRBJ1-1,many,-,CASSAARNTEAFF,TGTGCTAGCAGCGCCGCGAGGAACACTGAAGCTTTCTTT
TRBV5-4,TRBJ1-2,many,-,CASSLPKAYGYTF,TGTGCCAGCAGCTTGCCCAAAGCCTATGGCTACACCTTC
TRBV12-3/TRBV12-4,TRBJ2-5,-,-,CASSFQGGGETQYF,TGTGCCAGCAGTTTCCAAGGGGGTGGGGAGACCCAGTACTTC
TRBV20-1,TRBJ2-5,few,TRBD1,CSVQGAGETQYF,TGCAGCGTTCAGGGGGCAGGCGAGACCCAGTACTTC
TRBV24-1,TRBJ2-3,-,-,CASSFNRADTQYF,TGTGCCAGCAGTTTTAACAGGGCAGATACGCAGTATTTT
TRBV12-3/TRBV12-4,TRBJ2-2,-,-,CASCLLDTGELFF,TGTGCCAGCTGCCTACTGGACACCGGGGAGCTGTTTTTT
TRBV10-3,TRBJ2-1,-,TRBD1,CAISDQGADEQFF,TGTGCCATCAGTGATCAGGGGGCGGATGAGCAGTTCTTC
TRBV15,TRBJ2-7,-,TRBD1,CATSISGTAYEQYF,TGTGCCACCAGCATTTCCGGGACAGCCTACGAGCAGTACTTC
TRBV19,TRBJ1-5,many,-,CASSVGGGGNQPQHF,TGTGCCAGTAGCGTAGGTGGAGGGGGTAATCAGCCCCAGCATTTT
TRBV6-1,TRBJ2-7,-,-,CASSPGAESYEQYF,TGTGCCAGCAGTCCGGGGGCAGAATCGTACGAGCAGTACTTC
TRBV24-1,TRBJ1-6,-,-,CASSAGLGSPLHF,TGTGCCAGCTCGGCAGGGCTCGGATCACCCCTCCACTTT
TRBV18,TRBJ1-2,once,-,CAGSPPTLNYGYTF,TGTGCCGGCTCACCACCCACACTCAACTATGGCTACACCTTC
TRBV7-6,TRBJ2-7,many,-,CASSLMAGSGEQYF,TGTGCCAGCAGCTTGATGGCGGGCTCGGGCGAGCAGTACTTC
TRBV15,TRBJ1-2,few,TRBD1,CASSQEAGTVLYGYTF,TGTGCCAGCAGCCAAGAAGCGGGGACAGTACTCTATGGCTACACCTTC
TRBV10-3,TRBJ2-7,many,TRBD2,CAITGAGDSYEQYF,TGTGCCATCACGGGCGCGGGGGACTCCTACGAGCAGTACTTC
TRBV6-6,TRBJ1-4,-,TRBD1,CASRPGTAEKLFF,TGTGCCAGCAGACCTGGGACAGCTGAAAAACTGTTTTTT
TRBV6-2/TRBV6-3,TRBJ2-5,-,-,CASSYSTGQGKYQETQYF,TGTGCCAGCAGTTACTCGACTGGGCAGGGGAAGTACCAAGAGACCCAGTACTTC
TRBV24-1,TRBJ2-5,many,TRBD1,CATQPSGTEETQYF,TGTGCCACCCAGCCTTCCGGGACAGAAGAGACCCAGTACTTC
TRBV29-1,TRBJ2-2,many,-,CSGQRNTGELFF,TGCAGCGGACAGAGGAACACCGGGGAGCTGTTTTTT
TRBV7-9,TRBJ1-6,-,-,CASSSSGGGHNSPLHF,TGTGCCAGCAGCTCCTCGGGGGGCGGCCATAATTCACCCCTCCACTTT
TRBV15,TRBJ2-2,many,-,CATSRDNGFYLGFGGELFF,TGTGCCACCAGCAGAGATAACGGGTTTTACCTTGGGTTCGGCGGGGAGCTGTTTTTT
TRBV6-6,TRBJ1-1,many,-,CASSYSEHEAFF,TGTGCCAGCAGTTATTCGGAGCATGAAGCTTTCTTT
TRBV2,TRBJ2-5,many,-,CASSGSETQYF,TGTGCCAGCAGTGGGTCCGAGACCCAGTACTTC
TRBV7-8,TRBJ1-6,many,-,CASSRDSGDSPLHF,TGTGCCAGCAGCCGCGACAGCGGCGATTCACCCCTCCACTTT
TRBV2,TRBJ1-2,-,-,CASSYSRPAVRSYGYTF,TGTGCCAGCAGTTACTCGAGACCGGCAGTTAGGAGCTATGGCTACACCTTC
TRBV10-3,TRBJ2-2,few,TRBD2,CASSFGEGMSLDTGELFF,TGTGCCAGCAGTTTCGGGGAGGGAATGAGTTTGGACACCGGGGAGCTGTTTTTT
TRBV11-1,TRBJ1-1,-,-,CAWTGLRTEAFF,TGTGCCTGGACCGGACTGAGGACTGAAGCTTTCTTT
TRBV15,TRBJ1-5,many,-,CATSRERGERQPQHF,TGTGCCACCAGCAGAGAAAGGGGGGAACGTCAGCCCCAGCATTTT
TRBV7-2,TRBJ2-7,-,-,CASSSSYGGNYEQYF,TGTGCCAGCAGCTCCTCATATGGGGGGAACTACGAGCAGTACTTC
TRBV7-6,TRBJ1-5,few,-,CASSQEGGYFREARHF,TGTGCCAGCAGCCAGGAGGGAGGGTATTTCAGAGAGGCCCGGCATTTT
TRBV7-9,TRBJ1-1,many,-,CASSSTGNTEAFF,TGTGCCAGCAGCTCGACAGGGAACACTGAAGCTTTCTTT
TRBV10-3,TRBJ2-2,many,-,CAISEGSTGGELFF,TGTGCCATCAGTGAGGGATCCACCGGCGGGGAGCTGTTTTTT
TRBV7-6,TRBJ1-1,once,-,CASSYVGIKGNTEAFF,TGTGCCAGCAGTTACGTGGGGATAAAGGGGAACACTGAAGCTTTCTTT
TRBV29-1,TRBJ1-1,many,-,CSLSPGNFAEAFF,TGCAGCTTGTCCCCAGGGAATTTCGCTGAAGCTTTCTTT
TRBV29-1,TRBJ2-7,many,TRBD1,CSAEGYTGGLYF,TGCAGCGCCGAGGGTTATACAGGGGGCCTGTACTTC
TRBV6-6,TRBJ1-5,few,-,CASRPRGQGNQPQHF,TGTGCCAGCAGACCTCGGGGACAAGGCAATCAGCCCCAGCATTTT
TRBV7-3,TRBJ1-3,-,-,CASSSYPGNTIYF,TGTGCCAGCAGCTCCTACCCTGGAAACACCATATATTTT
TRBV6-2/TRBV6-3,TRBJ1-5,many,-,CASSYPASNQPQHF,TGTGCCAGCAGTTACCCTGCGAGCAATCAGCCCCAGCATTTT
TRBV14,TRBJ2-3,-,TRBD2,CASSPNGIHQRGTQYF,TGTGCCAGCAGCCCGAATGGGATCCACCAGCGGGGTACGCAGTATTTT
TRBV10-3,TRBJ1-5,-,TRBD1,CAISGTGSGNQPQHF,TGTGCCATCAGTGGGACAGGGAGCGGCAATCAGCCCCAGCATTTT
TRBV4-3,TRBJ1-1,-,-,CASSQDPGRPNTEAFF,TGCGCCAGCAGCCAAGATCCCGGGAGGCCGAACACTGAAGCTTTCTTT
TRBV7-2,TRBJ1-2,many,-,CASRFGGYGYTF,TGTGCCAGCAGGTTCGGAGGGTATGGCTACACCTTC